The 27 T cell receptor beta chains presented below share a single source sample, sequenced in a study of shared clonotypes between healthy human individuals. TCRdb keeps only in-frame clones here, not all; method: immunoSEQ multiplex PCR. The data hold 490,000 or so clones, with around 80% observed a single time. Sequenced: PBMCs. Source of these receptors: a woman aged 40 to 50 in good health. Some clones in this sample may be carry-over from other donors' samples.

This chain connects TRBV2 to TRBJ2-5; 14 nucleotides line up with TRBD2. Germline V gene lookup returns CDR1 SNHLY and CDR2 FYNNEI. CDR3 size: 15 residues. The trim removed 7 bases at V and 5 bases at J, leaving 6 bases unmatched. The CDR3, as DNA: TGTGCCAGCACCGGGACTAGCGGGAGCCGGGAGACCCAGTACTTC. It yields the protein CASTGTSGSRETQYF.

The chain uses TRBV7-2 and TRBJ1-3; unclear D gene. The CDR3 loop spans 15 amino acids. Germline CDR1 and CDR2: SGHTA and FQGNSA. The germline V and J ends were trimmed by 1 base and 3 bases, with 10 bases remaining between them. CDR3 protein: CASSLEEGSGNTIYF. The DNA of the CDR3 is TGTGCCAGCAGCTTAGAGGAGGGCAGTGGAAACACCATATATTTT.

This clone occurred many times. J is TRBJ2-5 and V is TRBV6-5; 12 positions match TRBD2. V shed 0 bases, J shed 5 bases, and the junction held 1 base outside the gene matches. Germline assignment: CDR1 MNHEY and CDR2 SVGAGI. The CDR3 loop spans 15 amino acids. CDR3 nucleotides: TGTGCCAGCAGTTACTCAGGGACTAGCGGGGAGACCCAGTACTTC. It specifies CASSYSGTSGETQYF.

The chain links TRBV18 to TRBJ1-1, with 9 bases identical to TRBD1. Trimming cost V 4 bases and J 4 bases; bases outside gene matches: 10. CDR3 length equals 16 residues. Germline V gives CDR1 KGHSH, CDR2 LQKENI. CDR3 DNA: TGTGCCAGCTCACGGTTACAGGGGGCAGGGGGCACTGAAGCTTTCTTT. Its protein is CASSRLQGAGGTEAFF.

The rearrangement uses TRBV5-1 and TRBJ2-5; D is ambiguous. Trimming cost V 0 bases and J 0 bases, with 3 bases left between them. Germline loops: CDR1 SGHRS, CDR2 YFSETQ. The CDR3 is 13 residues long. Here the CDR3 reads CASSLEYQETQYF. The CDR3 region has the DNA TGCGCCAGCAGCTTGGAGTACCAAGAGACCCAGTACTTC.

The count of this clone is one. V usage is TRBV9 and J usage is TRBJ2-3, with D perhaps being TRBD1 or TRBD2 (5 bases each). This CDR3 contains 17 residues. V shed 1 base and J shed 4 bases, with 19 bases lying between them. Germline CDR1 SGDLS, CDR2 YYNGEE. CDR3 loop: CASSVSSGPEEADTQYF. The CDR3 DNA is TGTGCCAGCAGCGTATCATCGGGGCCTGAGGAGGCAGATACGCAGTATTTT.

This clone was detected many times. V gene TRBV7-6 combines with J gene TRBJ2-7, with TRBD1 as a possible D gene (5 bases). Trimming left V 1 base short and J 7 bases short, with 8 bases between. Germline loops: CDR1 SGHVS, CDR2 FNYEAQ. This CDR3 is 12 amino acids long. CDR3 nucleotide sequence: TGTGCCAGCAGCTTAGGGGGCAGTGAGCAGTACTTC. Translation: CASSLGGSEQYF.

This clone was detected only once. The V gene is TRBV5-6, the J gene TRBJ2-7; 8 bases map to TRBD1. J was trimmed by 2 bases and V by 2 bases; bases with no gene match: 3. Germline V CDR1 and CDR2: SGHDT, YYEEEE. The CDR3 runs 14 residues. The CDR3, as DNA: TGTGCCAGCAGCTTCGGGACAGGAGCCTACGAGCAGTACTTC. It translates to CASSFGTGAYEQYF.

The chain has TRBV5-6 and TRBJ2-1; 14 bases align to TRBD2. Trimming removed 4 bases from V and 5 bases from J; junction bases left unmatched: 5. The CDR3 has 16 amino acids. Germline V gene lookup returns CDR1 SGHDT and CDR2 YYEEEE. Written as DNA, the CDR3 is TGTGCCAGCAGCCTGGGACTAGCGGGAGTAAACAATGAGCAGTTCTTC. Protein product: CASSLGLAGVNNEQFF.

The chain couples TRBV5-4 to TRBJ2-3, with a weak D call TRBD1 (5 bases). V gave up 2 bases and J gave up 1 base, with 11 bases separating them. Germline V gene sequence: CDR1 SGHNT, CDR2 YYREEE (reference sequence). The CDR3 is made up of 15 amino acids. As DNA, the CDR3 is TGTGCCAGCAGCTTCAGCTTAGGGGGCACAGATACGCAGTATTTT. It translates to CASSFSLGGTDTQYF. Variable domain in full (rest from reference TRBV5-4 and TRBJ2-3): ETGVTQSPTHLIKTRGQQVTLRCSSQSGHNTVSWYQQALGQGPQFIFQYYREEENGRGNFPPRFSGLQFPNYSSELNVNALELDDSALYLCASSFSLGGTDTQYFGPGTRLTVL.

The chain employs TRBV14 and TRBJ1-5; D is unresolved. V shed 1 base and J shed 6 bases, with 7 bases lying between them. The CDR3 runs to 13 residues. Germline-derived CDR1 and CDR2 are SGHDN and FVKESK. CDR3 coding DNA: TGTGCCAGCAGCCAAGTAATTGGTCAGCCCCAGCATTTT. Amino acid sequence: CASSQVIGQPQHF.

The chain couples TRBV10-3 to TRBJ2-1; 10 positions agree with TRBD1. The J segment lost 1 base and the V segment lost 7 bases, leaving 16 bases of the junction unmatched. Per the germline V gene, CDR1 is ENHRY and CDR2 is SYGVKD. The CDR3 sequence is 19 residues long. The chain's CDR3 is CAITRQSVGGQGSYNEQFF. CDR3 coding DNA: TGTGCCATCACGAGGCAGAGTGTGGGGGGACAGGGGTCCTACAATGAGCAGTTCTTC.

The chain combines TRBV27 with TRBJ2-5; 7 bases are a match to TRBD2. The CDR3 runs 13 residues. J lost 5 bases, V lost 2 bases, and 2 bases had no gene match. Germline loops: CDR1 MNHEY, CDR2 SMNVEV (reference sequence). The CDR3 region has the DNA TGTGCCAGCAGTTTAGGGCGGGAGGAGACCCAGTACTTC. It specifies CASSLGREETQYF.

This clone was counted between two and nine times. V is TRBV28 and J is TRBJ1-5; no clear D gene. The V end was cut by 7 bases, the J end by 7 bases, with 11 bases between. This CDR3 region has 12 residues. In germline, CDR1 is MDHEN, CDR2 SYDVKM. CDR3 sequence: CASNGYGQPQHF. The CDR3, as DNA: TGTGCCAGCAATGGATACGGGCAGCCCCAGCATTTT.

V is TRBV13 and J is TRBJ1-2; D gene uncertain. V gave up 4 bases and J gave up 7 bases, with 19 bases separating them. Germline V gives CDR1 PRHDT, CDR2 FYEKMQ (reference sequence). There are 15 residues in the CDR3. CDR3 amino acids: CASSSPAPAASGYTF. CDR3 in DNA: TGTGCCAGCAGCTCCCCGGCCCCGGCGGCGAGTGGCTACACCTTC.

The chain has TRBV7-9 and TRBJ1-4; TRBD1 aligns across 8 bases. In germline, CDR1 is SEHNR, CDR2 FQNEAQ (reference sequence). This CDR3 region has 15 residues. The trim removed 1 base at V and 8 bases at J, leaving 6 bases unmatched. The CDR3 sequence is CASSLGTGFGEKLFF. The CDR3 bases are TGTGCCAGCAGCTTAGGGACAGGGTTCGGGGAAAAACTGTTTTTT.

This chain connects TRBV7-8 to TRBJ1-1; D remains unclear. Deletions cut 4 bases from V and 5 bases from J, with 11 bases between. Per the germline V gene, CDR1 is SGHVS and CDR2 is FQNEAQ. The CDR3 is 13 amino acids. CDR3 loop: CASSSSDGTEAFF. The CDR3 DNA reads TGTGCCAGCAGCTCGTCGGATGGAACTGAAGCTTTCTTT. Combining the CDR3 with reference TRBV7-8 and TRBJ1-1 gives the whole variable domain GAGVSQSPRYKVAKRGQDVALRCDPISGHVSLFWYQQALGQGPEFLTYFQNEAQLDKSGLPSDRFFAERPEGSVSTLKIQRTQQEDSAVYLCASSSSDGTEAFFGQGTRLTVV.

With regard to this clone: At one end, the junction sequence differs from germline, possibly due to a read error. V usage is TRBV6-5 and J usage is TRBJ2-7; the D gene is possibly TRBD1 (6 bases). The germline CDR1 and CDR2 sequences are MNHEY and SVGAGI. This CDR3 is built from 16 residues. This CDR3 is CASSHSPGTWLDEQYF. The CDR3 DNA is TGTGCCAGCAGTCACTCTCCCGGGACATGGCTCGACGAGCAGTACTTC.

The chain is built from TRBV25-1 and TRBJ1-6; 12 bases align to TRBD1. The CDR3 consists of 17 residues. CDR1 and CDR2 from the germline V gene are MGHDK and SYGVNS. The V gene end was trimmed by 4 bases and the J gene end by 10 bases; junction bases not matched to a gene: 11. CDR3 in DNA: TGTGCCAGCAGTGCCGGGACAGGGGGCTGGTGGAGATCACCCCTCCACTTT. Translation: CASSAGTGGWWRSPLHF.

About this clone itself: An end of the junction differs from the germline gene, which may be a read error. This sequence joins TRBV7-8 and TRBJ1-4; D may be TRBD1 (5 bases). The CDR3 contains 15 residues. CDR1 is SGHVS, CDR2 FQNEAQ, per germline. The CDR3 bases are TGTGCCAGCAGCTTATCGGGGGGAACTTATGAAAAACTGTTTTTT. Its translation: CASSLSGGTYEKLFF. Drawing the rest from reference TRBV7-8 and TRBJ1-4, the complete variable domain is GAGVSQSPRYKVAKRGQDVALRCDPISGHVSLFWYQQALGQGPEFLTYFQNEAQLDKSGLPSDRFFAERPEGSVSTLKIQRTQQEDSAVYLCASSLSGGTYEKLFFGSGTQLSVL.

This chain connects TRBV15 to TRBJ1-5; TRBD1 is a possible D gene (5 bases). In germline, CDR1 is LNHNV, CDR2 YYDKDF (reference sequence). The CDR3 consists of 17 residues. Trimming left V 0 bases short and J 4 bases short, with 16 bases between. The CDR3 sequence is CATSRDSGTWSNQPQHF. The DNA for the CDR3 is TGTGCCACCAGCAGAGATAGCGGGACTTGGTCTAATCAGCCCCAGCATTTT.

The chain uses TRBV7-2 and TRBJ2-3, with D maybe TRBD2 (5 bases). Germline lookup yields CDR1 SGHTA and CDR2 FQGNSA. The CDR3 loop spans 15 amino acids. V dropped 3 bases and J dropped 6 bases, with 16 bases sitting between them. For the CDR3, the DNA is TGTGCCAGCAGCTTTCGTCCGGGGTTGTGGGATACGCAGTATTTT. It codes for CASSFRPGLWDTQYF.

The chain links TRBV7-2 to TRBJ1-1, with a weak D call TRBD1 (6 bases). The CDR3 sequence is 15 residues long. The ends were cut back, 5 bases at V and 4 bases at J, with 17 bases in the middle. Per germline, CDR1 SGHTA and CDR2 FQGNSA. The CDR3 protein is CASSDQTGRGTEAFF. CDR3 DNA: TGTGCCAGCAGCGATCAAACCGGCAGGGGCACTGAAGCTTTCTTT.

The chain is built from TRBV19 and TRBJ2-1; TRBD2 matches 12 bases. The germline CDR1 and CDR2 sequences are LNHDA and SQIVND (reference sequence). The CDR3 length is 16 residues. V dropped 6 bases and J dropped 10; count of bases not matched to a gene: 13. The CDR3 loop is CASSAPLAGGPGEQFF. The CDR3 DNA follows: TGTGCCAGTAGCGCTCCACTAGCGGGAGGCCCGGGGGAGCAGTTCTTC.

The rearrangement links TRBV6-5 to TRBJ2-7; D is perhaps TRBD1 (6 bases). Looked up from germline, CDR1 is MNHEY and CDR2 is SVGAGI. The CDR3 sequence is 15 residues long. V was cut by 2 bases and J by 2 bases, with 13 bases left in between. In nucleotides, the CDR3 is TGTGCCAGCAGTTACCGAACCGGGACAACCTACGAGCAGTACTTC. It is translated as CASSYRTGTTYEQYF.

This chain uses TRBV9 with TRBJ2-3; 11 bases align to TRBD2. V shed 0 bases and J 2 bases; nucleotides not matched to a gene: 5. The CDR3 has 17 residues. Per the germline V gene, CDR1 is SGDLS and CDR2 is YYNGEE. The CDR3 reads CASSVALAGAYTDTQYF. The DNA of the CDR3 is TGTGCCAGCAGCGTAGCACTAGCGGGAGCTTACACAGATACGCAGTATTTT. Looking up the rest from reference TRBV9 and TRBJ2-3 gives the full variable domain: DSGVTQTPKHLITATGQRVTLRCSPRSGDLSVYWYQQSLDQGLQFLIQYYNGEERAKGNILERFSAQQFPDLHSELNLSSLELGDSALYFCASSVALAGAYTDTQYFGPGTRLTVL.

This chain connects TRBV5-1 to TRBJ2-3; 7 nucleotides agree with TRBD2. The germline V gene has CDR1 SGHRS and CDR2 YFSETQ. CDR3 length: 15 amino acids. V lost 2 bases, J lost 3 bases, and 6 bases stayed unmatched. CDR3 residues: CASSFGGRGTDTQYF. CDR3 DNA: TGCGCCAGCAGCTTTGGCGGGAGAGGAACAGATACGCAGTATTTT.